These T cell receptor beta chains were read from a single sample in a study of T cells in localized non-small cell lung cancer. Sequencing was performed with immunoSEQ multiplex PCR; in TCRdb, only in-frame clones are kept and a portion is missing. The table shows approximately 60,000 clones, with roughly 88% occurring only once. Source: peripheral blood, taken before any cancer treatment. These receptors were collected from a woman aged 35 to 69 with stage I lung adenocarcinoma. CDR3s include the opening cysteine and the closing phenylalanine or tryptophan. The D gene is left open where the match is weak. Clone size is given for some rows only: seen once, a few or many times, or a class if the clone is expanded.

D,J,V,size,DNA,CDR3
-,TRBJ2-3,TRBV2,once,TGTGCCAGCAGTTCCCAGGGAATGGGACTTTCGTTGGAGTATTTT,CASSSQGMGLSLEYF
-,TRBJ1-3,TRBV18,-,TGTGCCAGCTCACCACGGGACACGAGCTCTGGAAACACCATATATTTT,CASSPRDTSSGNTIYF
-,TRBJ1-6,TRBV2,few,TGTGCCAGCAGTGAACAGGGGTTGGGTTCACCCCTCCACTTT,CASSEQGLGSPLHF
TRBD1,TRBJ2-7,TRBV5-4,few,TGTGCCAGCAGCCTCCCAGCGGGACAGGGGACCTACGAGCAGTACTTC,CASSLPAGQGTYEQYF
-,TRBJ2-3,TRBV9,-,TGTGCCAGCAGCCTCCCGGGCACAGATACGCAGTATTTT,CASSLPGTDTQYF
-,TRBJ1-5,TRBV14,-,TGTGCCAGCAGCCAAGTCCCGGGCGCCAATCAGCCCCAGCATTTT,CASSQVPGANQPQHF
-,TRBJ1-1,TRBV7-9,-,TGTGCCAGCACCTCAGCACAATTGGCTTTCTTT,CASTSAQLAFF
TRBD2,TRBJ2-7,TRBV9,few,TGTGCCAGCAGCGGAAGCGGGGGGCACGCTGCCGAGCAGTACTTC,CASSGSGGHAAEQYF
-,TRBJ1-6,TRBV5-8,once,TGTGCCAGCAGCCCCCGGGACCTTTATAATTCACCCCTCCACTTT,CASSPRDLYNSPLHF
-,TRBJ2-7,TRBV5-1,-,TGCGCCAGCAGCTTGGGTGGCAGCGACCTTGATGAGCAGTACTTC,CASSLGGSDLDEQYF
-,TRBJ1-6,TRBV5-1,-,TGCGCCAGCAGCTTGGGGGCAGAAAATTCACCCCTCCACTTT,CASSLGAENSPLHF
-,TRBJ1-1,TRBV5-1,-,TGCGCCAGCAGTGAAGGGACCCTGAACACTGAAGCTTTCTTT,CASSEGTLNTEAFF
-,TRBJ1-6,TRBV7-2,few,TGTGCCAGCAGCTTAGCTATGACCGGCTGGGGCGGACCCCTCCACTTT,CASSLAMTGWGGPLHF
TRBD2,TRBJ2-3,TRBV28,once,TGTGCCAGCAGTTTATTCGATTGGCGGGCGGGAGGGACGGATACGCAGTATTTT,CASSLFDWRAGGTDTQYF
TRBD1,TRBJ2-7,TRBV27,once,TGTGCCAGCAGCAACCACTGGGACAGGGGGGGCGAGCAGTACTTC,CASSNHWDRGGEQYF
TRBD1,TRBJ1-2,TRBV7-6,-,TGTGCCAGCAGCTTAGGACAGGGTGGTTCCTATGGCTACACCTTC,CASSLGQGGSYGYTF
-,TRBJ2-3,TRBV2,-,TGTGCCAGCAGGCGACTCACCGGGACCCCCGAGGATACGCAGTATTTT,CASRRLTGTPEDTQYF
-,TRBJ2-2,TRBV27,-,TGTGCCAGCAGTTTACCGGGTTCGATCAACGGGGAGCTGTTTTTT,CASSLPGSINGELFF
-,TRBJ1-1,TRBV30,-,TGTGCCTGGATGATAGGGTGGAACACTGAAGCTTTCTTT,CAWMIGWNTEAFF
-,TRBJ1-1,TRBV7-9,-,TGTGCCAGCAGCCGGGCTGGGGGCACTGAAGCTTTCTTT,CASSRAGGTEAFF